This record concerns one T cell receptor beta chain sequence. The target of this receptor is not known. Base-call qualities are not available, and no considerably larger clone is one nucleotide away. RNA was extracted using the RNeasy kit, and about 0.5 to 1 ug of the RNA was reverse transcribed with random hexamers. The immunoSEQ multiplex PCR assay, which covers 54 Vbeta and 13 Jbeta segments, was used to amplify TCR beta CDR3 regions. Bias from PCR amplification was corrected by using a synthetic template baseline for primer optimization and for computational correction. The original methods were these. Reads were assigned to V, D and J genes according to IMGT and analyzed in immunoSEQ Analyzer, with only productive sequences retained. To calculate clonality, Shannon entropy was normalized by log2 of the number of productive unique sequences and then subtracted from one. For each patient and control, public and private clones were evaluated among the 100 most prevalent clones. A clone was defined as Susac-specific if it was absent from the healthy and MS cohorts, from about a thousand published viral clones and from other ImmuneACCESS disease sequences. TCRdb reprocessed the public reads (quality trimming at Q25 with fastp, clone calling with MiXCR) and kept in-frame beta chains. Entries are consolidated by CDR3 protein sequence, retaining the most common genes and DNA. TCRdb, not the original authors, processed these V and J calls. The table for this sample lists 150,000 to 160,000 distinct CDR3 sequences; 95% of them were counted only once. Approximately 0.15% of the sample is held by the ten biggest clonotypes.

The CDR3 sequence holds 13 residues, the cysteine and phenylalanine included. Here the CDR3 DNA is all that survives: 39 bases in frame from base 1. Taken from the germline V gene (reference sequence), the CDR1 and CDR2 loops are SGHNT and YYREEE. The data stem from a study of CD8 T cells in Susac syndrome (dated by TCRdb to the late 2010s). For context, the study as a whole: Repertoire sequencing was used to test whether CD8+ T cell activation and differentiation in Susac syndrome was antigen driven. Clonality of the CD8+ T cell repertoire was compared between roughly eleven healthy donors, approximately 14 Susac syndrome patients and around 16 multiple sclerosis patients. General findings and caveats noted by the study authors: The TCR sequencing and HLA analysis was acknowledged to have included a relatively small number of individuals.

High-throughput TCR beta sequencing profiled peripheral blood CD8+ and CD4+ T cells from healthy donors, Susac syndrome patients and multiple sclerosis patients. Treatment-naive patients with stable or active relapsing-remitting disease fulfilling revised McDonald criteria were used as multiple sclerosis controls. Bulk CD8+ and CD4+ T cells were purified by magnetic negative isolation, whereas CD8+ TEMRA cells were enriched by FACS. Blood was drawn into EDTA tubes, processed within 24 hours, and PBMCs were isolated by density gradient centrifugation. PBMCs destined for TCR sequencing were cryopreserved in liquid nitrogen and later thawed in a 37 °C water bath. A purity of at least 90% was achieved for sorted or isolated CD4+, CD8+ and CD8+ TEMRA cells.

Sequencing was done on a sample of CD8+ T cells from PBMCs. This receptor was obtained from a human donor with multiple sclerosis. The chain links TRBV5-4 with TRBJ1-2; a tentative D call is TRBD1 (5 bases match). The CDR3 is CALGGGELRGYTF. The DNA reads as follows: TGTGCACTCGGCGGAGGGGAATTGCGCGGCTACACCTTC.